The rows below give T cell receptor beta chains drawn from one sample of a study of blood T cell repertoires in COVID-19. Repertoires were generated with immunoSEQ multiplex PCR, while TCRdb's copy carries only in-frame clones and drops some. The sample records around 210,000 clones, roughly 90% being singletons. The source material was peripheral blood. These receptors were obtained from a man in his fifties with COVID-19, enrolled during active disease. The CDR3 runs from the conserved cysteine through the conserved F or W. A D gene is named only where the DNA matches it firmly. Clone size is given for some rows only: seen once, a few or many times, or a class if the clone is expanded.

V gene: TRBV7-2
J gene: TRBJ2-2
clone size: NA
D gene: NA
CDR3 protein: CASSLEGVGTGELFF
CDR3 DNA: TGTGCCAGCAGCTTAGAGGGGGTTGGCACCGGGGAGCTGTTTTTT

V gene: TRBV5-1
J gene: TRBJ2-1
clone size: NA
D gene: TRBD2
CDR3 protein: CASRNRLAGGNEQFF
CDR3 DNA: TGCGCCAGCAGAAACCGACTAGCGGGCGGGAATGAGCAGTTCTTC

V gene: TRBV6-6
J gene: TRBJ2-5
clone size: few
D gene: TRBD1
CDR3 protein: CASSEQGQETQYF
CDR3 DNA: TGTGCCAGCAGCGAACAGGGGCAAGAGACCCAGTACTTC

V gene: TRBV7-2
J gene: TRBJ2-1
clone size: once
D gene: TRBD2
CDR3 protein: CASSLWEGSYNEQFF
CDR3 DNA: TGTGCCAGCAGCTTATGGGAGGGGTCCTACAATGAGCAGTTCTTC

V gene: TRBV7-9
J gene: TRBJ2-5
clone size: NA
D gene: TRBD2
CDR3 protein: CASNLAGGPLETQYF
CDR3 DNA: TGTGCCAGCAATCTAGCGGGAGGGCCCTTAGAGACCCAGTACTTC

V gene: TRBV3-1/TRBV3-2
J gene: TRBJ2-5
clone size: NA
D gene: TRBD2
CDR3 protein: CASSPTGGETQYF
CDR3 DNA: TGTGCCAGCAGCCCCACGGGGGGAGAGACCCAGTACTTC

V gene: TRBV3-1/TRBV3-2
J gene: TRBJ2-1
clone size: NA
D gene: NA
CDR3 protein: CASSQGAGASFNEQFF
CDR3 DNA: TGTGCCAGCAGCCAAGGGGCGGGGGCCTCTTTCAATGAGCAGTTCTTC

V gene: TRBV16
J gene: TRBJ2-5
clone size: NA
D gene: TRBD1
CDR3 protein: CASSQGTGETQYF
CDR3 DNA: TGTGCCAGCAGCCAAGGGACAGGGGAGACCCAGTACTTC

V gene: TRBV5-1
J gene: TRBJ1-1
clone size: NA
D gene: NA
CDR3 protein: CASSFTGTEAFF
CDR3 DNA: TGCGCCAGCAGCTTTACAGGGACTGAAGCTTTCTTT

V gene: TRBV12-5
J gene: TRBJ2-1
clone size: NA
D gene: TRBD1
CDR3 protein: CASGLTGAVYNEQFF
CDR3 DNA: TGTGCTAGTGGTTTGACAGGGGCGGTTTACAATGAGCAGTTCTTC

V gene: TRBV6-1
J gene: TRBJ2-7
clone size: NA
D gene: NA
CDR3 protein: CASSEGQGEQYF
CDR3 DNA: TGTGCCAGCAGTGAAGGGCAGGGGGAGCAGTACTTC

V gene: TRBV5-4
J gene: TRBJ2-7
clone size: NA
D gene: NA
CDR3 protein: CASSGEGGLGIYEQYF
CDR3 DNA: TGTGCCAGCAGTGGGGAAGGCGGGCTGGGTATCTACGAGCAGTACTTC

V gene: TRBV11-3
J gene: TRBJ2-3
clone size: NA
D gene: TRBD1
CDR3 protein: CASSRGQGGTDTQYF
CDR3 DNA: TGTGCCAGCAGCCGAGGACAGGGAGGCACAGATACGCAGTATTTT

V gene: TRBV4-2
J gene: TRBJ1-2
clone size: few
D gene: NA
CDR3 protein: CASSQEGRPDYGYTF
CDR3 DNA: TGTGCCAGCAGCCAAGAGGGGAGGCCGGACTATGGCTACACCTTC

V gene: TRBV18
J gene: TRBJ1-2
clone size: NA
D gene: NA
CDR3 protein: CASSTGNNYGYTF
CDR3 DNA: TGTGCCAGTTCGACAGGAAATAACTATGGCTACACCTTC

V gene: TRBV6-5
J gene: TRBJ1-5
clone size: NA
D gene: NA
CDR3 protein: CASSYQGRNQPQHF
CDR3 DNA: TGTGCCAGCAGTTACCAGGGCCGCAATCAGCCCCAGCATTTT

V gene: TRBV28
J gene: TRBJ2-7
clone size: NA
D gene: TRBD2
CDR3 protein: CASISGGAASSYEQYF
CDR3 DNA: TGTGCCAGCATCTCGGGGGGGGCGGCCTCCTCCTACGAGCAGTACTTC

V gene: TRBV5-4
J gene: TRBJ2-2
clone size: once
D gene: TRBD2
CDR3 protein: CASSWGLAGPVGGGELFF
CDR3 DNA: TGTGCCAGCAGCTGGGGACTAGCGGGGCCCGTCGGGGGCGGGGAGCTGTTTTTT

V gene: TRBV24-1
J gene: TRBJ2-3
clone size: NA
D gene: TRBD1
CDR3 protein: CATSSSGTGDSDTQYF
CDR3 DNA: TGTGCCACCAGCAGTTCCGGGACAGGGGATTCAGATACGCAGTATTTT

V gene: TRBV6-5
J gene: TRBJ1-6
clone size: once
D gene: NA
CDR3 protein: CASSPRQSYNSPLHF
CDR3 DNA: TGTGCCAGCAGTCCAAGACAGAGTTATAATTCACCCCTCCACTTT

V gene: TRBV6-5
J gene: TRBJ2-7
clone size: NA
D gene: NA
CDR3 protein: CASSLGLPGEQYF
CDR3 DNA: TGTGCCAGCAGCCTCGGACTTCCTGGGGAGCAGTACTTC

V gene: TRBV28
J gene: TRBJ2-7
clone size: once
D gene: NA
CDR3 protein: CASSSAPGYEQYF
CDR3 DNA: TGTGCCAGCAGTTCCGCCCCAGGCTACGAGCAGTACTTC

V gene: TRBV2
J gene: TRBJ1-5
clone size: NA
D gene: TRBD1
CDR3 protein: CASGMTGGNQPQHF
CDR3 DNA: TGTGCCAGCGGAATGACAGGGGGCAATCAGCCCCAGCATTTT

V gene: TRBV6-2/TRBV6-3
J gene: TRBJ2-2
clone size: NA
D gene: NA
CDR3 protein: CASSSPGSANTGELFF
CDR3 DNA: TGTGCCAGCAGTTCCCCCGGGTCAGCGAACACCGGGGAGCTGTTTTTT

V gene: TRBV6-1
J gene: TRBJ2-3
clone size: once
D gene: TRBD2
CDR3 protein: CASSESGGGAPKYF
CDR3 DNA: TGTGCCAGCAGTGAATCGGGCGGGGGGGCTCCAAAGTATTTT

V gene: TRBV11-2
J gene: TRBJ2-7
clone size: once
D gene: TRBD1
CDR3 protein: CASSGVGQGPYEQYF
CDR3 DNA: TGTGCCAGCAGTGGGGTAGGACAGGGGCCCTACGAGCAGTACTTC

V gene: TRBV27
J gene: TRBJ1-5
clone size: NA
D gene: TRBD1
CDR3 protein: CASSLVGDRDRQPQHF
CDR3 DNA: TGTGCCAGCAGTTTAGTAGGGGACAGAGATCGTCAGCCCCAGCATTTT

V gene: TRBV6-6
J gene: TRBJ2-7
clone size: NA
D gene: NA
CDR3 protein: CASSYSTGNSYEQYF
CDR3 DNA: TGTGCCAGCAGTTACTCGACGGGGAACTCCTACGAGCAGTACTTC

V gene: TRBV7-2
J gene: TRBJ2-3
clone size: NA
D gene: TRBD2
CDR3 protein: CASSPGPRASGGADTQYF
CDR3 DNA: TGTGCCAGCAGCCCAGGGCCCCGTGCTAGCGGGGGGGCAGATACGCAGTATTTT

V gene: TRBV18
J gene: TRBJ2-2
clone size: NA
D gene: TRBD1
CDR3 protein: CASSPTQGATGELFF
CDR3 DNA: TGTGCCAGCTCTCCAACGCAGGGGGCGACCGGGGAGCTGTTTTTT

V gene: TRBV7-9
J gene: TRBJ1-1
clone size: few
D gene: NA
CDR3 protein: CASSLAGQGPEAFF
CDR3 DNA: TGTGCCAGCAGCTTAGCGGGGCAGGGTCCTGAAGCTTTCTTT

V gene: TRBV13
J gene: TRBJ2-1
clone size: NA
D gene: TRBD2
CDR3 protein: CASSLRGGRLEQFF
CDR3 DNA: TGTGCCAGCAGCTTGCGGGGGGGCCGTCTTGAGCAGTTCTTC

V gene: TRBV30
J gene: TRBJ1-1
clone size: once
D gene: NA
CDR3 protein: CAWSVRGKAFF
CDR3 DNA: TGTGCCTGGAGTGTCAGGGGAAAAGCTTTCTTT

V gene: TRBV10-1
J gene: TRBJ2-7
clone size: NA
D gene: TRBD1
CDR3 protein: CASSEDRAYEQYF
CDR3 DNA: TGCGCCAGCAGTGAGGACAGGGCCTACGAGCAGTACTTC

V gene: TRBV28
J gene: TRBJ1-5
clone size: NA
D gene: TRBD1
CDR3 protein: CASSPDYRGRGDNQPQHF
CDR3 DNA: TGTGCCAGCAGTCCCGATTACAGGGGGCGAGGGGACAATCAGCCCCAGCATTTT

V gene: TRBV2
J gene: TRBJ2-5
clone size: NA
D gene: NA
CDR3 protein: CASSEGWAETQYF
CDR3 DNA: TGTGCCAGCAGTGAAGGTTGGGCCGAGACCCAGTACTTC

V gene: TRBV18
J gene: TRBJ2-7
clone size: NA
D gene: NA
CDR3 protein: CASSPLGAGQAYEQYF
CDR3 DNA: TGTGCCAGCTCACCACTGGGGGCAGGCCAGGCCTACGAGCAGTACTTC

V gene: TRBV7-6
J gene: TRBJ1-2
clone size: NA
D gene: NA
CDR3 protein: CASSPNSDSPGGYTF
CDR3 DNA: TGTGCCAGCAGCCCAAACAGCGACAGCCCCGGTGGCTACACCTTC

V gene: TRBV16
J gene: TRBJ1-1
clone size: NA
D gene: TRBD1
CDR3 protein: CASSPGQGRTTEAFF
CDR3 DNA: TGTGCCAGCAGCCCCGGACAGGGCCGAACGACTGAAGCTTTCTTT

V gene: TRBV28
J gene: TRBJ2-5
clone size: NA
D gene: TRBD1
CDR3 protein: CASSLWGTDTKETQYF
CDR3 DNA: TGTGCCAGCAGTTTATGGGGGACAGACACAAAAGAGACCCAGTACTTC

V gene: TRBV30
J gene: TRBJ2-5
clone size: NA
D gene: TRBD2
CDR3 protein: CASYKLAGGLETQYF
CDR3 DNA: TGTGCCTCCTATAAACTAGCGGGGGGCCTTGAGACCCAGTACTTC

V gene: TRBV18
J gene: TRBJ1-1
clone size: NA
D gene: NA
CDR3 protein: CASSPNPDSWDTEAFF
CDR3 DNA: TGTGCCAGCTCACCTAATCCGGACAGTTGGGACACTGAAGCTTTCTTT

V gene: TRBV5-4
J gene: TRBJ1-6
clone size: NA
D gene: NA
CDR3 protein: CASSPAAGMNSPLHF
CDR3 DNA: TGTGCCAGCAGCCCCGCCGCAGGGATGAATTCACCCCTCCACTTT

V gene: TRBV2
J gene: TRBJ1-1
clone size: NA
D gene: NA
CDR3 protein: CASSGQVNMNTEAFF
CDR3 DNA: TGTGCCAGCAGTGGACAGGTCAACATGAACACTGAAGCTTTCTTT

V gene: TRBV7-2
J gene: TRBJ2-3
clone size: NA
D gene: NA
CDR3 protein: CASSSTRGDTQYF
CDR3 DNA: TGTGCCAGCAGCTCCACCCGGGGAGATACGCAGTATTTT

V gene: TRBV30
J gene: TRBJ2-7
clone size: NA
D gene: TRBD2
CDR3 protein: CATRTSGPYEQYF
CDR3 DNA: TGTGCCACCCGGACTAGCGGGCCTTACGAGCAGTACTTC

V gene: TRBV6-2/TRBV6-3
J gene: TRBJ2-7
clone size: once
D gene: TRBD2
CDR3 protein: CASSYGLASTYEQYF
CDR3 DNA: TGTGCCAGCAGTTACGGACTAGCGTCGACCTACGAGCAGTACTTC

V gene: TRBV3-1/TRBV3-2
J gene: TRBJ1-2
clone size: NA
D gene: TRBD1
CDR3 protein: CASSQQVGTGVDGYTF
CDR3 DNA: TGTGCCAGCAGCCAGCAAGTCGGGACAGGGGTGGATGGCTACACCTTC

V gene: TRBV28
J gene: TRBJ1-6
clone size: NA
D gene: NA
CDR3 protein: CASRRGSAMADSPLHF
CDR3 DNA: TGTGCCAGCAGAAGGGGCTCGGCTATGGCGGATTCACCCCTCCACTTT

V gene: TRBV27
J gene: TRBJ1-6
clone size: NA
D gene: TRBD1
CDR3 protein: CASSPKDRGSSPLHF
CDR3 DNA: TGTGCCAGCAGTCCAAAGGACAGGGGAAGTTCACCCCTCCACTTT

V gene: TRBV7-9
J gene: TRBJ2-3
clone size: NA
D gene: TRBD1
CDR3 protein: CASSATGGGDTQYF
CDR3 DNA: TGTGCCAGCAGCGCCACAGGGGGTGGGGATACGCAGTATTTT

V gene: TRBV11-1
J gene: TRBJ2-3
clone size: NA
D gene: NA
CDR3 protein: CASSLALYTDTQYF
CDR3 DNA: TGTGCCAGCAGCTTAGCGCTCTACACAGATACGCAGTATTTT